This TCR beta chain was identified during a study of T cells in Graves' hyperthyroidism and ophthalmopathy. These patients, aged 18 to 65, had recently diagnosed hyperthyroidism lasting under 2 months. This clonotype has only a few counts. Amplified TCR beta CDR3 regions came from RNA transcripts. HTBI primers were the set used in a first-round RT-PCR of the TCR CDR3. In TCRdb, the multiplex PCR reads were re-called with MiXCR into one record per CDR3 protein. The data contain under 800,000 distinct CDR3 sequences, 11% to 15% of them singletons. Sequenced sample: blood. The clonotype originates from a young woman with Graves' hyperthyroidism.

CDR3 sequence (DNA): TGTGCCACCAGTGAGCCCGGGACTAGCGGGAGGTCAGATACGCAGTATTTT. It encodes CATSEPGTSGRSDTQYF. V is TRBV24-1 and J is TRBJ2-3, with 15 bases that match TRBD2. CDR1 is KGHDR and CDR2 is SFDVKD in the germline V gene. The junction had 5 bases not matched to a gene; V was cut back by 4 bases and J by 4 bases. The CDR3 loop spans 17 amino acids.